The 9 T cell receptor beta chains in this list originate from one sample, sequenced in a study of vaccination effects on CD4 cells after COVID-19. Repertoires were generated with immunoSEQ multiplex PCR, while TCRdb's copy carries only in-frame clones and drops some. The repertoire holds about 43,000 clones, with roughly 79% as singletons. Their antigens remain unidentified. Sequencing followed a ViraFEST assay step that expanded antigen-specific CD4+ T cells with viral peptide pools. Researchers isolated CD4+ T cells once 9 to 11 days of culture had elapsed. Vaccinated recipients, who were negative for nucleocapsid antibodies, had no history of SARS-CoV-2 infection. The sample in question was CD4+ T cells from PBMCs cultured with SARS-CoV-2 spike peptides, obtained before COVID-19 vaccination. The receptors here all came from a human donor who received a COVID-19 vaccine.

The rearrangement joins TRBV28 to TRBJ2-7, with 8 bases that match TRBD2. Trimming took 5 bases from V and 6 from J; bases not matched to a gene: 6. CDR1 is MDHEN and CDR2 is SYDVKM in the germline V gene. The CDR3 contains 13 residues. This CDR3 is CASSTPAGGEQYV. In DNA form, the CDR3 reads TGTGCCAGCAGTACCCCCGCGGGGGGCGAGCAGTACGTC.

This chain uses TRBV6-6 with TRBJ1-2, with 8 nucleotides matching TRBD1. There are 12 residues in the CDR3. J lost 6 bases, V lost 4 bases, and 1 base had no gene match. Germline V gene sequence: CDR1 MNHNY, CDR2 SVGAGI (reference sequence). The CDR3: CASSLQGDGYTF. In DNA, the CDR3 is TGTGCCAGCAGTTTACAGGGGGATGGCTACACCTTC.

This chain links TRBV27 with TRBJ2-5; tentatively, D is TRBD2 (6 bases). Trimming took off 3 bases at V and 4 bases at J, with 12 bases between the two ends. Germline CDR1 is MNHEY and CDR2 is SMNVEV (reference sequence). The CDR3 consists of 14 residues. The CDR3 bases are TGTGCCAGCAGTTTCACTAGCTTCCGAGAGACCCAGTACTTC. Protein sequence: CASSFTSFRETQYF.

This chain uses TRBV24-1 with TRBJ2-5; TRBD2 is a possible D gene (5 bases). The CDR3 is made up of 18 amino acids. CDR1 is KGHDR, CDR2 SFDVKD, per germline. Trimming shortened V by 3 bases and J by 1 base, and 20 bases separated the two germline ends. CDR3 in amino acids: CATSDMAPRWGAQETQYF. The CDR3 nucleotides read TGTGCCACCAGTGATATGGCTCCACGGTGGGGAGCCCAAGAGACCCAGTACTTC.

This clone showed up just once. The gene calls are TRBV11-1 and TRBJ2-3; TRBD2 matches 7 bases. After removal of 0 bases from V and 1 base from J, the junction contained 4 bases not matched to a gene. Per the germline V gene, CDR1 is SGHAT and CDR2 is FQDESV (reference sequence). The CDR3 runs 16 residues. In nucleotides, the CDR3 is TGTGCCAGCAGCTTAGCCGCGGGGAGGGGCACAGATACGCAGTATTTT. Translation: CASSLAAGRGTDTQYF.

Written as DNA, the CDR3 is TGTGCCAGCAGCCAAGCTGGCAGTATGAACACTGAAGCTTTCTTT. Its protein is CASSQAGSMNTEAFF. The V call is TRBV3-1 (or the pseudogene TRBV3-2), the J call TRBJ1-1; D unclear. CDR1 is LGHDT, CDR2 YNNKEL, per germline (reference sequence). Trimming pared 1 base from V and 0 bases from J, leaving 9 bases between. The CDR3 runs 15 residues.

This clone has more than one count but fewer than ten. This sequence joins TRBV2 and TRBJ1-4, with TRBD1 identical over 8 bases. The CDR3 length is 15 residues. Per the germline V gene, CDR1 is SNHLY and CDR2 is FYNNEI. After removal of 7 bases from V and 4 bases from J, the junction contained 8 bases not matched to a gene. The CDR3 bases are TGTGCCAGCACGCGACAGGGGCAAAGTAATGAAAAACTGTTTTTT. The encoded protein is CASTRQGQSNEKLFF.

The chain recombines TRBV25-1 with TRBJ1-2, with 7 bases fitting TRBD1. The CDR3 consists of 17 residues. Germline V gene lookup returns CDR1 MGHDK and CDR2 SYGVNS. J lost 3 bases, V lost 2 bases, and 12 bases had no gene match. In nucleotides, the CDR3 is TGTGCCAGCAGTGAAGATTTTGGAAGAGGGGGCGACTATGGCTACACCTTC. It yields the protein CASSEDFGRGGDYGYTF.

The rearrangement joins TRBV28 to TRBJ1-5, with no clear D. This CDR3 region has 12 residues. Trimming removed 7 bases from V and 0 bases from J, with 4 bases in between. CDR1 and CDR2 from the germline V gene are MDHEN and SYDVKM. CDR3 sequence (DNA): TGTGCCAGCACGAGTAGCAATCAGCCCCAGCATTTT. Protein sequence: CASTSSNQPQHF.